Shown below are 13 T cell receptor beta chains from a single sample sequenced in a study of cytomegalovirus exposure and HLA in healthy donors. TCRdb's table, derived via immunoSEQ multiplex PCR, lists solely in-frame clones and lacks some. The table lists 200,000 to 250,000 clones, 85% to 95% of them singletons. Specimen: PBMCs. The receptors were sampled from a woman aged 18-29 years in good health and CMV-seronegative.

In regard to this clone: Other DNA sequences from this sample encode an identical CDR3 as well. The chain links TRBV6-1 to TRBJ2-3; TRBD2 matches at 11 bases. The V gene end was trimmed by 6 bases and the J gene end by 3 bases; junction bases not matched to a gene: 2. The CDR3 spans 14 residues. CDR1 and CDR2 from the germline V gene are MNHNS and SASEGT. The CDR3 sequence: CASRLAGGTDTQYF. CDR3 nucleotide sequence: TGTGCCAGCAGGCTAGCGGGAGGAACAGATACGCAGTATTTT.

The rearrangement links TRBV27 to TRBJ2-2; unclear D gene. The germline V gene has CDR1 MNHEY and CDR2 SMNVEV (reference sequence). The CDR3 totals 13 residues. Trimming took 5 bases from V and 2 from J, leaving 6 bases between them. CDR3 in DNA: TGTGCCAGCAGTCATACTAACACCGGGGAGCTGTTTTTT. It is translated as CASSHTNTGELFF.

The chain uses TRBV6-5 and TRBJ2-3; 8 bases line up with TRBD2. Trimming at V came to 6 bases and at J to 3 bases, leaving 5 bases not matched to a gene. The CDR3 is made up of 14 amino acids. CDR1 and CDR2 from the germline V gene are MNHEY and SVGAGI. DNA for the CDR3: TGTGCCAGCAGGCGGGAGGTCCGGACAGATACGCAGTATTTT. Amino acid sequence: CASRREVRTDTQYF.

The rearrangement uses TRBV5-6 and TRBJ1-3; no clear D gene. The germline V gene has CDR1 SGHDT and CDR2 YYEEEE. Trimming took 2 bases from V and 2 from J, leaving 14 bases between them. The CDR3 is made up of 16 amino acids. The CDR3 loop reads CASSLRTTVAGNTIYF. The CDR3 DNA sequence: TGTGCCAGCAGCTTACGCACCACAGTGGCTGGAAACACCATATATTTT.

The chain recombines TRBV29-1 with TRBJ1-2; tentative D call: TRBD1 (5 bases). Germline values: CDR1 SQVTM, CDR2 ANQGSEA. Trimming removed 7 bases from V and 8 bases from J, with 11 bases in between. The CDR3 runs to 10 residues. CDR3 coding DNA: TGCAGCGGATGGGGGGACGGCTACACCTTC. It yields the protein CSGWGDGYTF. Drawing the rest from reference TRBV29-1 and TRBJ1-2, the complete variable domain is SAVISQKPSRDICQRGTSLTIQCQVDSQVTMMFWYRQQPGQSLTLIATANQGSEATYESGFVIDKFPISRPNLTFSTLTVSNMSPEDSSIYLCSGWGDGYTFGSGTRLTVV.

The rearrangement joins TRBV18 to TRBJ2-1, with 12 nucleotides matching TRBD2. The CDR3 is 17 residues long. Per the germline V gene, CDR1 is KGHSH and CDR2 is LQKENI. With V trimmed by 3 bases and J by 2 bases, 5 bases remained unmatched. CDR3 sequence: CASSPTLAGGTYNEQFF. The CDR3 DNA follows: TGTGCCAGCTCACCTACACTAGCGGGAGGTACCTACAATGAGCAGTTCTTC.

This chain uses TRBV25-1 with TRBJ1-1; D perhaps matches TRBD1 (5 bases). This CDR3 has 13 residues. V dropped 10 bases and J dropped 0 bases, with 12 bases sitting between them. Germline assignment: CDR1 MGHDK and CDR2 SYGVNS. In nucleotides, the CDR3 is TGTGCCACCCCAGGGTCCCTGAACACTGAAGCTTTCTTT. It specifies CATPGSLNTEAFF.

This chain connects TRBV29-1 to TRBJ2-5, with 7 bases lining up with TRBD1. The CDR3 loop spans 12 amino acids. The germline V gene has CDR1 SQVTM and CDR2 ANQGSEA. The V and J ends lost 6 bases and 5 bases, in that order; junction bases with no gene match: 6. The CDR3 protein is CSVRQGRETQYF. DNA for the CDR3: TGCAGCGTGAGACAGGGTCGGGAGACCCAGTACTTC.

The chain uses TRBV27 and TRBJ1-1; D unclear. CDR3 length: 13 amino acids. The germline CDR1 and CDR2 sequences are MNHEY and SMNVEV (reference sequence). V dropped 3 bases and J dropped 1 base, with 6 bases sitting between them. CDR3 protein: CASSFGGNTEAFF. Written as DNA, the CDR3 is TGTGCCAGCAGTTTCGGAGGGAACACTGAAGCTTTCTTT.

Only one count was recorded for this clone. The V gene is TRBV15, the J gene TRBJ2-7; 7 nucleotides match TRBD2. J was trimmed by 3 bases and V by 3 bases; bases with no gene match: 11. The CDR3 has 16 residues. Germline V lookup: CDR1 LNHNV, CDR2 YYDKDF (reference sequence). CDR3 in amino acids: CATSRGIAGPYYEQYF. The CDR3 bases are TGTGCCACCAGCAGGGGTATAGCGGGTCCCTACTACGAGCAGTACTTC.

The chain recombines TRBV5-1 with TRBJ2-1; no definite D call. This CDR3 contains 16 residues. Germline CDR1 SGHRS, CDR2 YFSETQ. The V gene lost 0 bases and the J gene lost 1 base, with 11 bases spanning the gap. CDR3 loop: CASSLGATPSYNEQFF. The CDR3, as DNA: TGCGCCAGCAGCTTGGGTGCGACTCCATCCTACAATGAGCAGTTCTTC.

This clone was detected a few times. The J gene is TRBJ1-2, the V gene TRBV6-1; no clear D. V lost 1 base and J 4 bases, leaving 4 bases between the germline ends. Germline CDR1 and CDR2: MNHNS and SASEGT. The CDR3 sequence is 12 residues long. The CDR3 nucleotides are TGTGCCAGCAGTGAAGGGAGCTATGGCTACACCTTC. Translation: CASSEGSYGYTF.

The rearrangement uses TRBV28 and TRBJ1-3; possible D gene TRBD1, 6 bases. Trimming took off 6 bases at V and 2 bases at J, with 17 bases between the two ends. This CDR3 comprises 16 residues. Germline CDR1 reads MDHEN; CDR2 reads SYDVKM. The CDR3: CASSLGGGAPGNTIYF. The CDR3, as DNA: TGTGCCAGCAGCCTCGGGGGGGGCGCGCCTGGAAACACCATATATTTT.